The clone carrying this TCR beta chain was recorded at least ten times. For sequencing, patients were chosen who had shown expansion of CD8+CD57+ cells by flow cytometry. This CDR3 comprises 16 residues. V was clipped by 9 bases and J by 5 bases; unmatched bases: 11. Germline CDR1 and CDR2: LNHDA and SQIVND (reference sequence). The data were taken from a study of CD8+CD57+ T cells in acquired aplastic anemia. According to the study, genomic DNA was the template for TCR beta VDJ and CDR3 profiling. TCRdb ran MiXCR on the reads and lists one entry per CDR3 protein. The data show 220,000 or so distinct CDR3 sequences, 65% seen once.

This chain uses TRBV19 with TRBJ1-6; 9 positions match TRBD1. The origin of this receptor is a human donor with aplastic anemia. The sample comprised sorted CD4+, CD8+, or CD8+CD57+ T cells (not recorded which) from PBMCs. For the CDR3, the DNA is TGTGCCAGCGCCCTAAGTTGGACAGGGGATAATTCACCCCTCCACTTT. Translating gives CASALSWTGDNSPLHF. The full variable domain, its missing parts supplied by reference TRBV19 and TRBJ1-6, is DGGITQSPKYLFRKEGQNVTLSCEQNLNHDAMYWYRQDPGQGLRLIYYSQIVNDFQKGDIAEGYSVSREKKESFPLTVTSAQKNPTAFYLCASALSWTGDNSPLHFGNGTRLTVT.